This T cell receptor beta chain was identified during a study of T cells after yellow fever vaccination. Overall study results and limits: Reappearance after the booster was seen for most primary-vaccination clones, at around 95% CD4 and roughly 90% CD8. The secondary response was weaker but peaked faster, day 5 versus 15.

Losses at the gene ends were 8 bases for V and 8 bases for J; bases not matched to a gene: 5. The V gene's germline CDR1 is MDHEN and CDR2 SYDVKM. CDR3 length: 13 amino acids. This clonotype was counted at least ten times. What it recognizes is unknown. TCRdb passed the 5' RACE reads through MiXCR, listing each CDR3 protein once. The sample includes 250,000 or so distinct CDR3 sequences, about 7% of them seen just once. The source was CD4+ T cells sorted from PBMCs, collected 15 days after the yellow fever booster vaccination. This TCR derives from a man aged 25 to 40 who received the YFV17D yellow fever vaccine. This sequence joins TRBV28 and TRBJ2-1; 11 nucleotides match TRBD2. The CDR3 loop is CASGTSGIYEQFF. The DNA for the CDR3 is TGTGCCAGCGGGACTAGCGGTATCTATGAGCAGTTCTTC.